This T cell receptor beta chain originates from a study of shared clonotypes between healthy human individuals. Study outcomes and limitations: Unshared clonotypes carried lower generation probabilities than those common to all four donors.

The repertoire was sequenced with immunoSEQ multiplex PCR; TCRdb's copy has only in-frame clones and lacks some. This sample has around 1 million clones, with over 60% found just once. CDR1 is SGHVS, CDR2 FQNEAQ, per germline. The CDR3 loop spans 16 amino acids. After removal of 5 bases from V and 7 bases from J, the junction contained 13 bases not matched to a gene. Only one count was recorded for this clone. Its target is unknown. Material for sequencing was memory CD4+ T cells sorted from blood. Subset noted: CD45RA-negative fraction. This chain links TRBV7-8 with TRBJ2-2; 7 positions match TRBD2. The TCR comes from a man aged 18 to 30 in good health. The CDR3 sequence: CASSPRTGLISGELFF. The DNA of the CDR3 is TGTGCCAGCAGCCCGCGAACGGGACTAATCAGCGGGGAGCTGTTTTTT. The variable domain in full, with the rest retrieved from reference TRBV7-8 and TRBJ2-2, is GAGVSQSPRYKVAKRGQDVALRCDPISGHVSLFWYQQALGQGPEFLTYFQNEAQLDKSGLPSDRFFAERPEGSVSTLKIQRTQQEDSAVYLCASSPRTGLISGELFFGEGSRLTVL.